A selection of T cell receptor beta chains follows, all from one sample in a study of human T cells and chemical hapten exposure. Each CDR3 protein is one row after TCRdb ran MiXCR on the RACE reads. The data contain about 85,000 distinct CDR3 sequences, around 8.8% of them singletons. The sequences come from whole blood, collected in connection with sensitization to the hapten diphenylcyclopropenone (DPC). The source is a man aged 35 to 55 with alopecia areata. Some clones in this sample may be carry-over from other donors' samples. CDR3s include the opening cysteine and the closing phenylalanine or tryptophan. The D gene is left open where the match is weak. The size of a clone is reported for some rows only, either as once, few or many, or as a class for expanded clones.

cdr3_aa cdr3_nt j_call d_call v_call clone_size
CASSPTRRQGFVAGQRGTDTQYF TGTGCCAGCAGCCCGACCCGTCGACAGGGTTTCGTTGCGGGCCAACGGGGCACAGATACGCAGTATTTT TRBJ2-3 TRBD1 TRBV7-9 few
CASGNGGLTEAFF TGTGCCAGCGGGAATGGGGGGCTAACTGAAGCTTTCTTT TRBJ1-1 - TRBV12-3/TRBV12-4 many
CASSLIGWNSNQPQHF TGTGCCAGCAGCTTAATAGGGTGGAATAGCAATCAGCCCCAGCATTTT TRBJ1-5 - TRBV7-2 few
CASSMQGADTEAFF TGTGCCAGCTCGATGCAGGGGGCAGACACTGAAGCTTTCTTT TRBJ1-1 TRBD1 TRBV18 many
CSVSQGAGGELFF TGCAGCGTTTCACAGGGGGCCGGCGGGGAGCTGTTTTTT TRBJ2-2 TRBD1 TRBV29-1 few
CSARPTLDRGETQYF TGCAGTGCTAGGCCCACACTAGACCGGGGAGAGACCCAGTACTTC TRBJ2-5 - TRBV20-1 many
CSGGTGGSGANVLTF TGCAGTGGTGGGACAGGGGGCTCTGGGGCCAACGTCCTGACTTTC TRBJ2-6 TRBD1 TRBV20-1 -
CASSLIRPGQPSGNTIYF TGTGCCAGCAGTTTAATCCGCCCCGGACAGCCCTCTGGAAACACCATATATTTT TRBJ1-3 - TRBV12-3/TRBV12-4 many
CAISEAGRSPDTQYF TGTGCCATCTCCGAAGCGGGCCGAAGCCCAGATACGCAGTATTTT TRBJ2-3 - TRBV6-2/TRBV6-3 many
CAISERAPDNEQFF TGTGCCATCAGTGAGAGGGCACCCGACAATGAGCAGTTCTTC TRBJ2-1 - TRBV10-3 few
CAWLQGVDGYTF TGTGCCTGGCTGCAGGGAGTGGATGGCTACACCTTC TRBJ1-2 - TRBV30 few
CATRQTPRQVSSTDTQYF TGTGCCACTCGGCAGACCCCTCGCCAAGTTTCTAGCACAGATACGCAGTATTTT TRBJ2-3 - TRBV27 few
CASSLVAEAYNEQFF TGCGCCAGCAGCTTGGTGGCGGAGGCCTACAATGAGCAGTTCTTC TRBJ2-1 - TRBV5-1 few
CASSPTGGLTEAFF TGTGCCAGCTCACCTACAGGGGGCCTAACTGAAGCTTTCTTT TRBJ1-1 TRBD1 TRBV18 few
CASSLGSSYTDTQYF TGTGCCAGCAGCCTCGGGTCCAGCTACACAGATACGCAGTATTTT TRBJ2-3 - TRBV3-1 -
CASSSTRDSNSPLHF TGTGCCAGCAGCTCCACCCGGGACAGCAATTCACCCCTCCACTTT TRBJ1-6 TRBD1 TRBV11-3 -
CASSQKIGARNYGYTF TGTGCCAGCAGCCAAAAGATTGGGGCACGAAACTATGGCTACACCTTC TRBJ1-2 - TRBV14 many
CASSLTQLNSPLHF TGTGCCAGCAGCTTGACACAGCTTAATTCACCCCTCCACTTT TRBJ1-6 - TRBV5-6 many
CASSKSGIDEQYF TGTGCCAGCAGTAAAAGCGGGATAGACGAGCAGTACTTC TRBJ2-7 TRBD2 TRBV28 many
CASSLVEGTYEQYF TGTGCCAGCAGTTTAGTTGAGGGTACCTACGAGCAGTACTTC TRBJ2-7 - TRBV12-3/TRBV12-4 few
CASSQARTSGTDTQYF TGTGCCAGCAGCCAAGCGAGAACTAGCGGCACAGATACGCAGTATTTT TRBJ2-3 TRBD2 TRBV14 -
CSVESGGRRETQYF TGCAGCGTTGAATCAGGGGGGCGCAGGGAGACCCAGTACTTC TRBJ2-5 - TRBV29-1 few